The next 29 T cell receptor beta chains were all read from a single sample in a study of T cell repertoires in cytomegalovirus infection. TCRdb redid the calling of the reads with MiXCR, one entry per CDR3 protein. The sample lists 450,000 to 600,000 distinct CDR3 sequences, 33% seen once, with 15% to 20% in the top ten. These TCRs are of unknown antigen specificity. Material: cultured PBMCs, obtained from culture after CMV antigen stimulation. The receptors shown here come from a human donor in good health (CMV status not recorded). Some clones in this sample may be carry-over from other donors' samples.

The V and J genes are TRBV12-3 or TRBV12-4 and TRBJ1-5; no definite D call. The V end lost 3 bases, the J end lost 3 bases, and 6 bases lay between the germline ends. The CDR3 contains 13 residues. This CDR3 reads CASSFIPNQPQHF. The DNA for the CDR3 is TGTGCCAGCAGTTTTATTCCCAATCAGCCCCAGCATTTT.

CDR3 amino acids: CASSADVYNSPLHF. CDR3 bases: TGTGCCAGCAGTGCAGACGTCTATAATTCACCCCTCCACTTT. The chain employs TRBV7-9 and TRBJ1-6, with D uncertain. CDR1 and CDR2 from the germline V gene are SEHNR and FQNEAQ (reference sequence). CDR3 length: 14 amino acids. Deletions cut 6 bases from V and 3 bases from J, with 9 bases between.

This chain links TRBV28 with TRBJ2-1, with 12 positions matching TRBD2. The CDR3 has 16 amino acids. Germline V gene data show CDR1 as MDHEN and CDR2 as SYDVKM. The junction had 9 bases not matched to a gene; V was cut back by 5 bases and J by 7 bases. Here the CDR3 reads CASSAAGTSGLNEQFF. The CDR3 nucleotides read TGTGCCAGCAGTGCCGCCGGGACTAGCGGGTTAAATGAGCAGTTCTTC.

The gene calls are TRBV7-6 and TRBJ1-1, with D possibly TRBD1 on 6 matching bases. CDR1 is SGHVS and CDR2 is FNYEAQ in the germline V gene. The CDR3 is 12 residues long. V lost 2 bases, J lost 8 bases, and 9 bases lay in between. Written as DNA, the CDR3 is TGTGCCAGCAGCTTAACAGGGAACGAAGCTTTCTTT. Translation gives CASSLTGNEAFF.

The rearrangement joins TRBV29-1 to TRBJ2-1, with a tentative D call TRBD2 (5 bases). The CDR3 is 15 amino acids. Germline values: CDR1 SQVTM, CDR2 ANQGSEA. Between the trimmed V and J ends, which lost 4 bases and 1 base, there was a span of 14 bases. CDR3 amino acids: CSVVKGADSYNEQFF. CDR3 DNA: TGCAGCGTTGTAAAGGGAGCGGATTCCTACAATGAGCAGTTCTTC.

The chain carries TRBV6-6 and TRBJ2-7, with D possibly being TRBD1 (5 bases). The V end lost 7 bases, the J end lost 3 bases, and 16 bases lay between the germline ends. The CDR3 length is 14 residues. CDR1 and CDR2 (germline): MNHNY, SVGAGI (reference sequence). CDR3 nucleotides: TGTGCCAGCACCTCAGGACACGAGTTCTACGAGCAGTACTTC. Translated: CASTSGHEFYEQYF.

This clonotype was seen many times. The chain links TRBV7-2 to TRBJ2-1; D not resolved. The length of the CDR3 is 11 residues. V lost 3 bases and J lost 5, with 2 bases in between. Germline lookup yields CDR1 SGHTA and CDR2 FQGNSA. The CDR3 here is CASSFHNEQFF. DNA of the CDR3: TGTGCCAGCAGCTTTCACAATGAGCAGTTCTTC. The entire variable domain, with the rest obtained from reference TRBV7-2 and TRBJ2-1, is as follows: GAGVSQSPSNKVTEKGKDVELRCDPISGHTALYWYRQSLGQGLEFLIYFQGNSAPDKSGLPSDRFSAERTGGSVSTLTIQRTQQEDSAVYLCASSFHNEQFFGPGTRLTVL.

This chain links TRBV7-9 with TRBJ1-1; D ambiguous. CDR1 and CDR2 from the germline V gene are SEHNR and FQNEAQ (reference sequence). The CDR3 extends over 12 amino acids. Trimming cost V 5 bases and J 7 bases, with 11 bases left between them. The DNA for the CDR3 is TGTGCCAGCAGCAAAACACGTTTTGAAGCTTTCTTT. It translates to CASSKTRFEAFF.

This clonotype was counted a few times. The chain combines TRBV28 with TRBJ1-1; D is unresolved. Germline CDR1 reads MDHEN; CDR2 reads SYDVKM. V shed 5 bases and J shed 0 bases, with 25 bases lying between them. CDR3 length: 19 residues. The CDR3 DNA sequence: TGTGCCAGCAGTCCAACTCTCGTTATTGGTCCTCGCCTGAACACTGAAGCTTTCTTT. Protein sequence: CASSPTLVIGPRLNTEAFF.

The rearrangement joins TRBV11-1 to TRBJ1-1; D ambiguous. Deletions cut 1 base from V and 5 bases from J, with 11 bases between. The germline CDR1 and CDR2 sequences are SGHAT and FQDESV (reference sequence). The CDR3 covers 14 residues. DNA for the CDR3: TGTGCCAGCAGCTTAGGGGTTTTACTAACTGAAGCTTTCTTT. Encoded protein: CASSLGVLLTEAFF.

The V and J genes are TRBV4-1 and TRBJ1-2; D not resolved. CDR1 and CDR2 from the germline V gene are MGHRA and YSYEKL. The CDR3 covers 15 residues. With 4 bases removed from V and 0 bases from J, the gap between germline ends came to 12 bases. The DNA of the CDR3 is TGCGCCAGCAGCCGAGAAGACGGGGCTAACTATGGCTACACCTTC. This codes for CASSREDGANYGYTF.

The sample holds a few counts of this clonotype. The chain has TRBV7-2 and TRBJ1-5, with D uncertain. V was clipped by 4 bases and J by 6 bases, with 7 bases between them. CDR3 length: 12 amino acids. CDR1 is SGHTA and CDR2 is FQGNSA in the germline V gene. This CDR3 reads CASSYGSQPQHF. The CDR3, as DNA: TGTGCCAGCAGCTACGGAAGTCAGCCCCAGCATTTT. The whole variable domain, filled in from reference TRBV7-2 and TRBJ1-5, reads GAGVSQSPSNKVTEKGKDVELRCDPISGHTALYWYRQSLGQGLEFLIYFQGNSAPDKSGLPSDRFSAERTGGSVSTLTIQRTQQEDSAVYLCASSYGSQPQHFGDGTRLSIL.

This clonotype was detected ten times or more. V gene TRBV7-2 combines with J gene TRBJ2-6; D call uncertain. The CDR3 has 19 residues. Germline V lookup: CDR1 SGHTA, CDR2 FQGNSA. V dropped 2 bases and J dropped 4 bases, with 21 bases sitting between them. The CDR3 region is CASSLLVGPRFSGANVLTF. DNA of the CDR3: TGTGCCAGCAGCTTACTTGTCGGGCCAAGATTTTCCGGGGCCAACGTCCTGACTTTC. Based on the CDR3 plus reference TRBV7-2 and TRBJ2-6, the full variable domain is GAGVSQSPSNKVTEKGKDVELRCDPISGHTALYWYRQSLGQGLEFLIYFQGNSAPDKSGLPSDRFSAERTGGSVSTLTIQRTQQEDSAVYLCASSLLVGPRFSGANVLTFGAGSRLTVL.

This rearrangement joins TRBV19 to TRBJ2-7, with D possibly matching TRBD1 (5 bases). CDR1 and CDR2 (germline): LNHDA, SQIVND (reference sequence). The CDR3 covers 14 residues. V was clipped by 3 bases and J by 7 bases, with 16 bases between them. As DNA, the CDR3 is TGTGCCAGTAGTATCGGGCGCATGGGGCTTGAGCAGTACTTC. This codes for CASSIGRMGLEQYF.

This clonotype was counted between two and nine times. The V call is TRBV4-1, the J call TRBJ1-4; 8 bases fit TRBD1. Germline lookup yields CDR1 MGHRA and CDR2 YSYEKL. The V segment lost 1 base and the J segment 8 bases; nucleotides outside the gene matches: 9. There are 16 residues in the CDR3. The CDR3 nucleotides are TGCGCCAGCAGCCAAGGGCCGGGACAGGCTGGCGAAAAACTGTTTTTT. Its translation: CASSQGPGQAGEKLFF.

Only a few counts were recorded for this clonotype. The chain employs TRBV6-5 and TRBJ1-1; D call uncertain. Trimming removed 4 bases at V and 3 bases at J, with 15 bases between. The CDR3 consists of 15 residues. Germline V gene lookup returns CDR1 MNHEY and CDR2 SVGAGI. CDR3 in DNA: TGTGCCAGCAGTTCCCTCGACACCCGGTACACTGAAGCTTTCTTT. Its protein product is CASSSLDTRYTEAFF.

The chain links TRBV19 to TRBJ2-4; 14 positions agree with TRBD2. The ends lost 7 bases at V and 9 bases at J; junction bases unmatched: 17. The CDR3 contains 18 residues. Germline V gives CDR1 LNHDA, CDR2 SQIVND (reference sequence). This CDR3 is CASTLTWGLAGDRVIQYF. In nucleotides, the CDR3 is TGTGCCAGTACCCTCACTTGGGGACTAGCGGGAGATCGTGTCATTCAGTACTTC.

The chain carries TRBV20-1 and TRBJ1-1, with TRBD1 as a possible D gene (6 bases). V was trimmed by 6 bases and J by 4 bases, leaving 15 bases between them. Germline values: CDR1 DFQATT, CDR2 SNEGSKA (reference sequence). This CDR3 has 13 residues. In nucleotides, the CDR3 is TGCAGTGCAACAACAGGGCGGGCCACTGAAGCTTTCTTT. This codes for CSATTGRATEAFF.

The rearrangement joins TRBV7-8 to TRBJ2-5, with 13 bases aligning to TRBD2. Unmatched junction bases numbered 4, after V lost 1 base and J lost 5 bases. From germline, CDR1 is SGHVS and CDR2 FQNEAQ. The CDR3 length is 16 residues. CDR3 sequence: CASSLGGTSGIETQYF. The DNA of the CDR3 is TGTGCCAGCAGCTTAGGGGGGACTAGCGGGATCGAGACCCAGTACTTC.

This CDR3 reads CSVDFPRQGRYEQYF. In DNA, the CDR3 is TGCAGCGTTGATTTTCCCCGACAGGGGAGGTACGAGCAGTACTTC. The chain links TRBV29-1 to TRBJ2-7; TRBD1 matches at 8 bases. The germline CDR1 and CDR2 sequences are SQVTM and ANQGSEA. This CDR3 spans 15 amino acids. V was pared by 3 bases and J by 4 bases, with 11 bases of the junction left unmatched.

This chain joins TRBV4-1 and TRBJ2-5; 9 nucleotides agree with TRBD2. The CDR3 runs 15 residues. Unmatched junction bases numbered 5, after V lost 1 base and J lost 5 bases. Per germline, CDR1 MGHRA and CDR2 YSYEKL. CDR3 DNA: TGCGCCAGCAGCCAAGCCCATAGCGGGAGTGAGACCCAGTACTTC. Translation gives CASSQAHSGSETQYF.

The table lists this clonotype with a few counts. This rearrangement joins TRBV19 to TRBJ2-1; a weak D match, TRBD2 (6 bases). Germline-derived CDR1 and CDR2 are LNHDA and SQIVND (reference sequence). The V end was cut by 2 bases, the J end by 10 bases, with 18 bases between. The CDR3 runs 15 residues. CDR3 DNA sequence: TGTGCCAGTAGTATAAACGGGTTAGTGGCGGGGGAGCAGTTCTTC. Its protein is CASSINGLVAGEQFF.

The CDR3 protein is CASSDPDVEAFF. The CDR3 DNA sequence: TGTGCCAGCAGTGACCCGGACGTTGAAGCTTTCTTT. V usage is TRBV6-1 and J usage is TRBJ1-1; D is undetermined. The germline V gene encodes CDR1 MNHNS and CDR2 SASEGT. The CDR3 runs to 12 residues. The V end was cut by 3 bases, the J end by 7 bases, with 9 bases between.

This rearrangement joins TRBV7-6 to TRBJ2-4; 10 bases agree with TRBD1. CDR1 and CDR2 (germline): SGHVS, FNYEAQ. This CDR3 region has 15 residues. Germline trimming cut 5 bases from V and 4 bases from J; bases unmatched to any gene: 5. CDR3 region: CASSEQGQGKNIQYF. The CDR3 DNA is TGTGCCAGCAGCGAACAGGGACAGGGGAAAAACATTCAGTACTTC. Based on the CDR3 plus reference TRBV7-6 and TRBJ2-4, the full variable domain is GAGVSQSPRYKVTKRGQDVALRCDPISGHVSLYWYRQALGQGPEFLTYFNYEAQQDKSGLPNDRFSAERPEGSISTLTIQRTEQRDSAMYRCASSEQGQGKNIQYFGAGTRLSVL.

The table lists this clonotype with a few counts. This rearrangement joins TRBV19 to TRBJ2-6; 9 positions match TRBD1. The V gene end was trimmed by 7 bases and the J gene end by 0 bases; junction bases not matched to a gene: 10. The CDR3 has 18 residues. Germline V gene lookup returns CDR1 LNHDA and CDR2 SQIVND (reference sequence). The CDR3 DNA follows: TGTGCCAGTAACAACTTGGGACAGGGTACCTCTGGGGCCAACGTCCTGACTTTC. Translated: CASNNLGQGTSGANVLTF.

The gene calls are TRBV4-1 and TRBJ1-4; TRBD1 might be the D (6 bases). This CDR3 has 16 residues. Germline CDR1 reads MGHRA; CDR2 reads YSYEKL. Trimming took 3 bases from V and 5 from J, leaving 16 bases between them. DNA of the CDR3: TGCGCCAGCAGCCAGCCACCGGGACAAAGAAATGAAAAACTGTTTTTT. Its translation: CASSQPPGQRNEKLFF.

The V and J genes are TRBV10-3 and TRBJ2-1; 10 bases fit TRBD2. V gave up 6 bases and J gave up 4 bases; unmatched junction bases: 6. CDR1 and CDR2 from the germline V gene are ENHRY and SYGVKD. The CDR3 runs 15 residues. CDR3 nucleotides: TGTGCCATCAGATGGGGGACTAGCGAGTACAATGAGCAGTTCTTC. This encodes CAIRWGTSEYNEQFF.

This clonotype was counted ten times or more. The rearrangement uses TRBV7-2 and TRBJ2-3; 10 bases agree with TRBD1. Germline V gives CDR1 SGHTA, CDR2 FQGNSA. V was clipped by 5 bases and J by 2 bases; unmatched bases: 7. CDR3 length: 16 residues. The CDR3: CASSPTGTGDTDTQYF. As DNA, the CDR3 is TGTGCCAGCAGCCCAACCGGGACAGGGGACACAGATACGCAGTATTTT.

This rearrangement joins TRBV6-5 to TRBJ2-1; 9 bases match TRBD2. This CDR3 region has 15 residues. Germline values: CDR1 MNHEY, CDR2 SVGAGI. The ends lost 0 bases at V and 6 bases at J; junction bases unmatched: 3. The CDR3 is CASSYSAGGSNEQFF. CDR3 DNA sequence: TGTGCCAGCAGTTACTCGGCGGGAGGGTCCAATGAGCAGTTCTTC.